This is a list of T cell receptor beta chains from one sample in a study of blood T cell repertoires in COVID-19. Profiling relied on immunoSEQ multiplex PCR, and the TCRdb table lists in-frame clones only, not all of them. The data contain about 110,000 clones, around 64% of them singletons. The sequencing input was peripheral blood. Receptors were obtained from a woman aged 40 to 55 with acute or convalescent COVID-19. CDR3s include the opening cysteine and the closing phenylalanine or tryptophan. A D gene is named only where the DNA matches it firmly. Part of the rows lack a size; the others show once, few, many or a class for expanded clones.

clone_size j_call v_call d_call cdr3_aa cdr3_nt
NA TRBJ2-3 TRBV13 TRBD2 CASRESGAGDTQYF TGTGCCAGCAGAGAAAGCGGGGCAGGAGATACGCAGTATTTT
NA TRBJ1-2 TRBV9 NA CASSVDNSFYGYTF TGTGCCAGCAGCGTAGATAACAGTTTCTATGGCTACACCTTC
NA TRBJ2-7 TRBV5-1 TRBD1 CASSQTGGYEQYF TGCGCCAGCAGCCAGACAGGGGGCTACGAGCAGTACTTC
few TRBJ1-5 TRBV28 TRBD1 CASSGQDVNQPQHF TGTGCCAGTTCCGGACAGGACGTCAATCAGCCCCAGCATTTT
NA TRBJ1-5 TRBV6-1 NA CASSEPTGTRIQPQHF TGTGCCAGCAGTGAACCAACCGGGACAAGGATTCAGCCCCAGCATTTT
NA TRBJ1-1 TRBV5-1 TRBD1 CASSVTAGGTEAFF TGCGCCAGCAGCGTGACCGCAGGGGGCACTGAAGCTTTCTTT
NA TRBJ2-5 TRBV5-1 TRBD2 CASSSGTSGGAWETQYF TGCGCCAGCAGCTCCGGGACTAGCGGGGGGGCCTGGGAGACCCAGTACTTC
NA TRBJ1-2 TRBV27 NA CASSLLGTAGSGYTF TGTGCCAGCAGTTTATTGGGGACCGCGGGGTCTGGCTACACCTTC
NA TRBJ2-1 TRBV7-3 TRBD2 CASSSVAGPSSYNEQFF TGTGCCAGCAGCTCGGTAGCGGGGCCGAGCTCCTACAATGAGCAGTTCTTC
many TRBJ1-2 TRBV5-6 NA CASSLADSPYGYTF TGTGCCAGCAGCTTGGCGGACAGCCCCTATGGCTACACCTTC
NA TRBJ1-1 TRBV6-5 NA CASNPTENTEAFF TGTGCCAGCAACCCGACAGAGAACACTGAAGCTTTCTTT
NA TRBJ2-7 TRBV3-1/TRBV3-2 NA CASSQGTAYEQYF TGTGCCAGCAGCCAAGGGACAGCCTACGAGCAGTACTTC
NA TRBJ2-3 TRBV7-6 TRBD2 CASSLAGRGGLLRTDTQYF TGTGCCAGCAGCTTAGCGGGGCGGGGGGGCCTTCTTCGGACAGATACGCAGTATTTT
NA TRBJ2-1 TRBV5-6 NA CASSFLGTGRGQFF TGTGCCAGCAGCTTCCTAGGCACAGGGAGGGGGCAGTTCTTC
NA TRBJ2-5 TRBV7-8 TRBD2 CASSLTSGGAGTQYF TGTGCCAGCAGCTTAACTAGCGGGGGGGCCGGGACCCAGTACTTC
NA TRBJ2-7 TRBV7-9 NA CASSLDQGFAGQGDEQYF TGTGCCAGCAGCTTAGACCAGGGGTTCGCGGGGCAGGGGGACGAGCAGTACTTC
NA TRBJ2-1 TRBV7-9 TRBD1 CASMPRDSLNEQFF TGTGCCAGCATGCCTAGGGACAGCCTCAATGAGCAGTTCTTC
NA TRBJ1-2 TRBV6-6 TRBD1 CASSPTGNGYTF TGTGCCAGCAGTCCGACAGGGAATGGCTACACCTTC
NA TRBJ1-4 TRBV2 TRBD1 CASKPGTGGRKLFF TGTGCCAGCAAACCCGGGACAGGGGGAAGAAAACTGTTTTTT
once TRBJ2-7 TRBV7-9 TRBD1 CASSFPGQGVKGEQYF TGTGCCAGCAGCTTTCCGGGACAGGGAGTTAAAGGCGAGCAGTACTTC
NA TRBJ1-2 TRBV9 NA CASSVRPGSNYGYTF TGTGCCAGCAGCGTCCGACCCGGGTCCAACTATGGCTACACCTTC
NA TRBJ2-3 TRBV9 NA CASSVAAGLSTDTQYF TGTGCCAGCAGCGTAGCGGCAGGGCTTAGCACAGATACGCAGTATTTT
NA TRBJ1-2 TRBV4-1 NA CASSPLVGGVRYGYTF TGCGCCAGCAGCCCCTTGGTAGGGGGGGTGCGCTATGGCTACACCTTC
NA TRBJ2-7 TRBV28 NA CASSRTPLVGDYEQYF TGTGCCAGCAGTCGCACACCCCTTGTAGGGGACTACGAGCAGTACTTC
NA TRBJ2-3 TRBV5-1 NA CASSLEGRTSDTQYF TGCGCCAGCAGCTTAGAGGGTCGGACTTCCGATACGCAGTATTTT
NA TRBJ2-7 TRBV5-1 NA CASSLDTGSSGYEQYF TGCGCCAGCAGCTTGGATACAGGGTCGTCCGGCTACGAGCAGTACTTC
NA TRBJ2-3 TRBV4-2 TRBD2 CASSHRAQRGGPSTDTQYF TGTGCCAGCAGCCACCGGGCCCAGCGGGGGGGTCCCAGCACAGATACGCAGTATTTT
NA TRBJ1-5 TRBV28 NA CASSYGGDQPQHF TGTGCCAGCAGTTACGGCGGGGATCAGCCCCAGCATTTT
NA TRBJ1-6 TRBV27 TRBD1 CASSLVRDRGSPLHF TGTGCCAGCAGTTTAGTGCGGGACAGGGGTTCGCCCCTCCACTTT
NA TRBJ2-7 TRBV5-1 NA CARTPQGLESYEQYF TGCGCCAGGACACCACAGGGATTGGAATCCTACGAGCAGTACTTC
NA TRBJ2-5 TRBV3-1/TRBV3-2 NA CASSQDLWDKETQYF TGTGCCAGCAGCCAGGACTTATGGGATAAAGAGACCCAGTACTTC
NA TRBJ1-3 TRBV29-1 NA CSADAGANGNTIYF TGCAGCGCCGACGCTGGGGCTAATGGAAACACCATATATTTT
NA TRBJ2-5 TRBV6-1 TRBD2 CASSSFGGEETQYF TGTGCCAGCAGTTCCTTCGGGGGGGAAGAGACCCAGTACTTC
few TRBJ2-5 TRBV2 NA CASRGGGTSRETQYF TGTGCCAGCAGGGGGGGTGGTACTAGCAGGGAGACCCAGTACTTC
few TRBJ2-5 TRBV4-2 TRBD2 CASSQVELAGGSQETQYF TGTGCCAGCAGCCAAGTAGAGCTAGCGGGGGGATCCCAAGAGACCCAGTACTTC
NA TRBJ2-6 TRBV3-1/TRBV3-2 NA CASSQALQGSGANVLTF TGTGCCAGCAGCCAAGCCCTCCAGGGAAGTGGGGCCAACGTCCTGACTTTC
NA TRBJ2-2 TRBV5-1 TRBD1 CASSQQGADTGELFF TGCGCCAGCAGCCAACAGGGGGCGGACACCGGGGAGCTGTTTTTT
NA TRBJ2-7 TRBV19 TRBD2 CASSLTGGREHEQYF TGTGCCAGTAGCCTGACCGGCGGGAGAGAGCACGAGCAGTACTTC
NA TRBJ1-2 TRBV6-1 TRBD1 CASSETWTGDYGYTF TGTGCCAGCAGTGAGACCTGGACAGGGGACTATGGCTACACCTTC
NA TRBJ2-1 TRBV29-1 NA CSVDTSGSYNEQFF TGCAGCGTTGACACTTCAGGGTCCTACAATGAGCAGTTCTTC
NA TRBJ2-2 TRBV5-4 NA CASSLVTGTGELFF TGTGCCAGCAGCTTAGTGACAGGTACCGGGGAGCTGTTTTTT
NA TRBJ1-2 TRBV18 TRBD1 CASSPGQDYGYTF TGTGCCAGCTCACCAGGACAGGACTATGGCTACACCTTC
NA TRBJ2-5 TRBV5-5 TRBD1 CASSRSRGETQYF TGTGCCAGCAGCAGGTCCAGGGGGGAGACCCAGTACTTC
NA TRBJ1-6 TRBV28 NA CASSLGGGGSYSYNSPLHF TGTGCCAGCAGTTTGGGGGGGGGTGGATCGTATTCCTATAATTCACCCCTCCACTTT
NA TRBJ2-3 TRBV7-2 TRBD2 CASSPSRGSTDTQYF TGTGCCAGCAGCCCCTCGCGGGGGAGCACAGATACGCAGTATTTT
NA TRBJ2-4 TRBV5-6 NA CASSWGAGSLNIQYF TGTGCCAGCAGCTGGGGAGCGGGCAGCTTAAACATTCAGTACTTC
NA TRBJ2-3 TRBV2 NA CASRGLENTDTQYF TGTGCCAGCAGGGGGCTTGAGAACACAGATACGCAGTATTTT
medium-sized TRBJ1-2 TRBV6-1 NA CASSEEAGGNGYTF TGTGCCAGCAGTGAAGAGGCGGGGGGTAATGGCTACACCTTC
few TRBJ2-5 TRBV2 NA CASSENLGGETQYF TGTGCCAGCAGTGAGAATCTGGGGGGAGAGACCCAGTACTTC
once TRBJ1-6 TRBV6-5 NA CASSRGGDSPLHF TGTGCCAGCAGTCGGGGTGGGGATTCACCCCTCCACTTT
medium-sized TRBJ1-6 TRBV5-5 NA CASSLAGLEGSPLHF TGTGCCAGCAGCTTGGCGGGACTTGAGGGTTCACCCCTCCACTTT